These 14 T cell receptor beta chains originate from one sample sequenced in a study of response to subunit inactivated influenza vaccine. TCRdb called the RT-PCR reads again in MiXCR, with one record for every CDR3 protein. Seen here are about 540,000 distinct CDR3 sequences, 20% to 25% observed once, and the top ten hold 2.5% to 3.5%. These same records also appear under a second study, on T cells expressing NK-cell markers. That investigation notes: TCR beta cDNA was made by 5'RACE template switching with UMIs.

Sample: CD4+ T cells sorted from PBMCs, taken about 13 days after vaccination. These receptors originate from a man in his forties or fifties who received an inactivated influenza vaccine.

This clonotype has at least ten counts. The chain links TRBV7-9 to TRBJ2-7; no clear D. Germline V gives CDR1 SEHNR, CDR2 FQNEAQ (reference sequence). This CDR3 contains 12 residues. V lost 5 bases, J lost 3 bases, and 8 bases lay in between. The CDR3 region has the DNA TGTGCCAGCAGCCGAATAATCTACGAGCAGTACTTC. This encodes CASSRIIYEQYF.

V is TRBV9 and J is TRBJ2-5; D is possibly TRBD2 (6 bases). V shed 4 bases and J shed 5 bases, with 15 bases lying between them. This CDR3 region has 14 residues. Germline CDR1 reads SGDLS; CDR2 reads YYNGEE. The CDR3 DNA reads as TGTGCCAGCAGCCCCGGGACTTACGGGGAGACCCAGTACTTC. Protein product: CASSPGTYGETQYF.

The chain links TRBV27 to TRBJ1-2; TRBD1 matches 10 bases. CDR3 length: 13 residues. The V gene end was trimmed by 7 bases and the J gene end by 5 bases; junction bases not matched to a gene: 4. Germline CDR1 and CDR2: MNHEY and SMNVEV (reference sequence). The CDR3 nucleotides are TGTGCCAGCAAACGGACAGGGGGGTATGGCTACACCTTC. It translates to CASKRTGGYGYTF.

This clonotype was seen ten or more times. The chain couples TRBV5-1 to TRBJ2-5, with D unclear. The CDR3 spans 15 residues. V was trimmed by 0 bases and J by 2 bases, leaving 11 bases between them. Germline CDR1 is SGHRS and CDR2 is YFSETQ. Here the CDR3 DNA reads TGCGCCAGCAGCTTGGGAGTCGGCATACAAGAGACCCAGTACTTC. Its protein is CASSLGVGIQETQYF.

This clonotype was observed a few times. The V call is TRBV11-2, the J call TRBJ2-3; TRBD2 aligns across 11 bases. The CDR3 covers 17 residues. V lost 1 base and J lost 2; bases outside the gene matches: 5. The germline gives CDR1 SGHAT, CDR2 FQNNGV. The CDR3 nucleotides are TGTGCCAGCAGCTTAGCTTTAGCGGGGGGGACCACAGATACGCAGTATTTT. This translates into CASSLALAGGTTDTQYF.

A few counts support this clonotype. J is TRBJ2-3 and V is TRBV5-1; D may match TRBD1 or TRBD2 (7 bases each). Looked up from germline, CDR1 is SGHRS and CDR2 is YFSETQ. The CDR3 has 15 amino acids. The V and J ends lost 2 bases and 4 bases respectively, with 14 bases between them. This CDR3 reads CASSFTRGGADTQYF. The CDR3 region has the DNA TGCGCCAGCAGCTTCACCAGGGGGGGGGCAGATACGCAGTATTTT. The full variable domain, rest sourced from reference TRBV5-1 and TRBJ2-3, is KAGVTQTPRYLIKTRGQQVTLSCSPISGHRSVSWYQQTPGQGLQFLFEYFSETQRNKGNFPGRFSGRQFSNSRSEMNVSTLELGDSALYLCASSFTRGGADTQYFGPGTRLTVL.

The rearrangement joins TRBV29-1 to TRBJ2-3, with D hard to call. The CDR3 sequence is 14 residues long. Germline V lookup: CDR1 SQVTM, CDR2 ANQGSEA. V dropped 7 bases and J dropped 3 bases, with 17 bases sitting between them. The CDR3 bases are TGCAGCGCCCGAGATCGACCTGGGACAGATACGCAGTATTTT. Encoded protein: CSARDRPGTDTQYF.

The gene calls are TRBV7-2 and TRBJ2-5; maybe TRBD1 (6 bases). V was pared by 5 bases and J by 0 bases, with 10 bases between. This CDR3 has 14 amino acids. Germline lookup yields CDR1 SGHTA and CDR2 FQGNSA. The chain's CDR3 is CASSATGYQETQYF. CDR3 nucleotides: TGTGCCAGCAGCGCTACAGGGTACCAAGAGACCCAGTACTTC.

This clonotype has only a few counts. CDR3 sequence (DNA): TGTGCCAGCAGTTTAAGGGCAGGGGTAACGTACGAGCAGTACTTC. Its translation is CASSLRAGVTYEQYF. The chain is built from TRBV28 and TRBJ2-7; TRBD1 is a possible D gene (6 bases). Germline V gene sequence: CDR1 MDHEN, CDR2 SYDVKM. Between the trimmed V and J ends, which lost 2 bases and 4 bases, there was a span of 15 bases. This CDR3 has 15 residues. The whole variable domain, remainder taken from reference TRBV28 and TRBJ2-7, is DVKVTQSSRYLVKRTGEKVFLECVQDMDHENMFWYRQDPGLGLRLIYFSYDVKMKEKGDIPEGYSVSREKKERFSLILESASTNQTSMYLCASSLRAGVTYEQYFGPGTRLTVT.

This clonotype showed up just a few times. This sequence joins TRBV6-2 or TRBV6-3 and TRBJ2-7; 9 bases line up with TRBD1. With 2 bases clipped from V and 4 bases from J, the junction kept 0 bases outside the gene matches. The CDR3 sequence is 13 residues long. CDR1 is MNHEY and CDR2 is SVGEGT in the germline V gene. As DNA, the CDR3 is TGTGCCAGCAGTTACGACAGGGGGTACGAGCAGTACTTC. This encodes CASSYDRGYEQYF.

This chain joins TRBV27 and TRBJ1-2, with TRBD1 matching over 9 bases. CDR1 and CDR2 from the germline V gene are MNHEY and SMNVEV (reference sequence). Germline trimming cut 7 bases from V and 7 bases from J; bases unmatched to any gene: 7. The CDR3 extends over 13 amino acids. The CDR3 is CASKRTGDGGYTF. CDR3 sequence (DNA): TGTGCCAGCAAGCGGACAGGGGATGGTGGCTACACCTTC.

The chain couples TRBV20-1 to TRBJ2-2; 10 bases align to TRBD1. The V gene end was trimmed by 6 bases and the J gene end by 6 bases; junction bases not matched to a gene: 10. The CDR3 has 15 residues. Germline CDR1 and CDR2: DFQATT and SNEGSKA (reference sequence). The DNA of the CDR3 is TGCAGTGCAATTAAGAGGGACAGGGGCGCCGGGGAGCTGTTTTTT. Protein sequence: CSAIKRDRGAGELFF.

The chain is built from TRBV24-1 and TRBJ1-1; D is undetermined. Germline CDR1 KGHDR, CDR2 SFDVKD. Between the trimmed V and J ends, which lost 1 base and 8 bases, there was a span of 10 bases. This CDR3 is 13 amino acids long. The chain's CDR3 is CATSDFSQKEAFF. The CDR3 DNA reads TGTGCCACCAGTGATTTCTCCCAGAAAGAAGCTTTCTTT.

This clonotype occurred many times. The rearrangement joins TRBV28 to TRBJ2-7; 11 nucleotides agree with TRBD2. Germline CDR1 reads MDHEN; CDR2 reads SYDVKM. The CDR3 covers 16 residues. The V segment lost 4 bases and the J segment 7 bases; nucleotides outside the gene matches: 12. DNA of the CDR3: TGTGCCAGCAGTTCGAGGTTTAGCGGGAGGGCGGGTGAGCAGTACTTC. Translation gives CASSSRFSGRAGEQYF.